These 10 T cell receptor beta chains came from one sample sequenced in a study of blood T cell repertoires in COVID-19. Profiled with immunoSEQ multiplex PCR; TCRdb holds only in-frame clones, not every one. Among roughly 440,000 clones listed, around 88% were seen once. Sequenced input: peripheral blood. The receptors here all came from a woman between 50 and 59 years old with COVID-19, enrolled during active disease.

The chain carries TRBV11-2 and TRBJ1-1; tentative D call: TRBD1 (5 bases). Between the trimmed V and J ends, which lost 6 bases and 1 base, there was a span of 15 bases. The CDR3 consists of 15 residues. CDR1 is SGHAT, CDR2 FQNNGV, per germline. The CDR3 sequence: CASRSPGRRNTEAFF. The CDR3 coding sequence is TGTGCCAGCAGGTCCCCAGGGCGTCGGAACACTGAAGCTTTCTTT.

This sequence joins TRBV5-1 and TRBJ2-1; TRBD2 matches 8 bases. Germline CDR1 SGHRS, CDR2 YFSETQ. This CDR3 has 14 residues. V lost 3 bases and J lost 6; bases outside the gene matches: 5. DNA for the CDR3: TGCGCCAGCAGCTCCCGGGGGGGCCTCAATGAGCAGTTCTTC. This encodes CASSSRGGLNEQFF.

V is TRBV27 and J is TRBJ2-3, with D maybe TRBD1 (6 bases). There are 13 residues in the CDR3. Germline-derived CDR1 and CDR2 are MNHEY and SMNVEV (reference sequence). Deletions cut 3 bases from V and 8 bases from J, with 12 bases between. The CDR3 region has the DNA TGTGCCAGCAGTTTCCTGGACAGAGGTACGCAGTATTTT. This encodes CASSFLDRGTQYF.

The genes are TRBV6-6 and TRBJ1-1; D is unresolved. V dropped 2 bases and J dropped 7 bases, with 2 bases sitting between them. This CDR3 spans 10 amino acids. Germline V gene sequence: CDR1 MNHNY, CDR2 SVGAGI (reference sequence). The CDR3, as DNA: TGTGCCAGCAGTTACCGTGAAGCTTTCTTT. Protein: CASSYREAFF.

The chain carries TRBV11-2 and TRBJ1-2, with D perhaps TRBD1 (5 bases). In germline, CDR1 is SGHAT, CDR2 FQNNGV. V lost 5 bases and J lost 4, with 14 bases in between. The CDR3 is made up of 14 amino acids. CDR3 DNA: TGTGCCAGCAGCCGCCAAACAGGCGCCTATGGCTACACCTTC. Translation: CASSRQTGAYGYTF.

J is TRBJ1-2 and V is TRBV5-1; D possibly corresponds to TRBD1 (6 bases). The CDR3 totals 14 residues. The V end lost 5 bases, the J end lost 5 bases, and 16 bases lay between the germline ends. Per the germline V gene, CDR1 is SGHRS and CDR2 is YFSETQ. The CDR3 DNA reads TGCGCCAGCAGACTTGAGGGGGATGGGTATGGCTACACCTTC. It encodes CASRLEGDGYGYTF.

V gene TRBV13 combines with J gene TRBJ1-1; D unclear. V was cut by 6 bases and J by 8 bases, with 13 bases left in between. Germline V gene sequence: CDR1 PRHDT, CDR2 FYEKMQ (reference sequence). This CDR3 region has 12 residues. CDR3 residues: CASSPGREEAFF. The CDR3 DNA sequence: TGTGCCAGCAGTCCCGGACGGGAAGAAGCTTTCTTT.

The chain combines TRBV7-3 with TRBJ1-1; D remains ambiguous. With 3 bases removed from V and 6 bases from J, the gap between germline ends came to 8 bases. The CDR3 runs 12 residues. The V gene's germline CDR1 is SGHTA and CDR2 FQGTGA. The CDR3 loop reads CASSFSGSEAFF. Written as DNA, the CDR3 is TGTGCCAGCAGCTTTTCGGGATCTGAAGCTTTCTTT. Complete variable domain (other parts from reference TRBV7-3 and TRBJ1-1): GAGVSQTPSNKVTEKGKYVELRCDPISGHTALYWYRQSLGQGPEFLIYFQGTGAADDSGLPNDRFFAVRPEGSVSTLKIQRTERGDSAVYLCASSFSGSEAFFGQGTRLTVV.

The chain is built from TRBV19 and TRBJ1-1; 10 nucleotides agree with TRBD1. The germline gives CDR1 LNHDA, CDR2 SQIVND (reference sequence). The CDR3 loop spans 14 amino acids. Trimming took 5 bases from V and 5 from J; bases not matched to a gene: 5. The CDR3 coding sequence is TGTGCCAGTAGTTTCGGACAGGGGGAGACTGAAGCTTTCTTT. Translation gives CASSFGQGETEAFF.

J is TRBJ2-7 and V is TRBV27; 9 bases fit TRBD1. V lost 3 bases and J lost 3; bases outside the gene matches: 12. This CDR3 is built from 17 residues. Germline values: CDR1 MNHEY, CDR2 SMNVEV (reference sequence). CDR3 bases: TGTGCCAGCAGTTTCAGACCAACCGGACAGGGGCTCTACGAGCAGTACTTC. It encodes CASSFRPTGQGLYEQYF.